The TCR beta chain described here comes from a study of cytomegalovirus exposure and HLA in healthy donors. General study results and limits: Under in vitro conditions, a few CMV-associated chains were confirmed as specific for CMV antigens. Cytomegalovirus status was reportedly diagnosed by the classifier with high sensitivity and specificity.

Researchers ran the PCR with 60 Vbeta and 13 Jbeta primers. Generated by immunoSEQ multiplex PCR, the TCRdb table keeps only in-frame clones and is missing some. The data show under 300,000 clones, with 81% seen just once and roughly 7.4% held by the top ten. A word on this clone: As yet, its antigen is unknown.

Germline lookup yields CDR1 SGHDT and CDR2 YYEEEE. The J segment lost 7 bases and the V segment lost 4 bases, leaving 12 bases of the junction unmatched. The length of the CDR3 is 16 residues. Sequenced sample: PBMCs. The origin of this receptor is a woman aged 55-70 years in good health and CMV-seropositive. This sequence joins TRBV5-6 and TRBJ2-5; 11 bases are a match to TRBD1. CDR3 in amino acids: CASSRAGTGGLATQYF. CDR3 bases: TGTGCCAGCAGCCGGGCCGGGACAGGGGGTTTAGCGACCCAGTACTTC.